The sequence of this TCR beta chain was determined in a study of T-cell reconstitution after alpha-beta-depleted transplantation in children. The CDR3 loop spans 13 amino acids. Germline V lookup: CDR1 DFQATT, CDR2 SNEGSKA (reference sequence). The V and J ends lost 3 bases and 6 bases, in that order; junction bases with no gene match: 8. Preparation of the TCRbeta library involved a method that used unique molecular identifiers. MiXCR, run by TCRdb on the PCR reads, gives a single entry per CDR3 protein. The profile shows 530,000 or so distinct CDR3 sequences, about a quarter of them singletons. The TCR sequence derives from a boy younger than two with Wiskott-Aldrich syndrome, due to receive a stem cell transplant. The chain joins TRBV20-1 to TRBJ2-7; 7 nucleotides align to TRBD2. The sample was PBMCs, taken before TCRalphabeta/CD19-depleted stem cell transplant. The CDR3 DNA is TGCAGTGCTAGGGGCGGGAGTGGCGGCGAGCAGTACTTC. Amino acids: CSARGGSGGEQYF.